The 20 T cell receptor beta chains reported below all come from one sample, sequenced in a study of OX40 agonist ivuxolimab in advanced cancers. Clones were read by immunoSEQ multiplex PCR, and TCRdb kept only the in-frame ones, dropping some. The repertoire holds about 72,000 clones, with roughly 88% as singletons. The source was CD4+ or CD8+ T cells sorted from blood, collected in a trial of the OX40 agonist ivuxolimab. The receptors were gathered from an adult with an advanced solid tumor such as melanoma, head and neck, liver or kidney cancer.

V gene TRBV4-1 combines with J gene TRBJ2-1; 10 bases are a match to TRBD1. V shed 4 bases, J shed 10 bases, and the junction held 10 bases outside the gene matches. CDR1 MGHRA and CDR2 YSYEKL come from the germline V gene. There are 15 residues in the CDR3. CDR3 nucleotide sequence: TGCGCCAGCAGCCCGGGACAGGGGCCCTACAGGGAGCAGTTCTTC. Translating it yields CASSPGQGPYREQFF.

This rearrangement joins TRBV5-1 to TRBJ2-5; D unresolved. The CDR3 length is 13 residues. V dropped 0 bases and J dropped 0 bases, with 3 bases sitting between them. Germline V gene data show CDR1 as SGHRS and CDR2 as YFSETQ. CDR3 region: CASSLGNQETQYF. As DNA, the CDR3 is TGCGCCAGCAGCTTGGGTAACCAAGAGACCCAGTACTTC. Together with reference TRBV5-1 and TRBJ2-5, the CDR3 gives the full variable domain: KAGVTQTPRYLIKTRGQQVTLSCSPISGHRSVSWYQQTPGQGLQFLFEYFSETQRNKGNFPGRFSGRQFSNSRSEMNVSTLELGDSALYLCASSLGNQETQYFGPGTRLLVL.

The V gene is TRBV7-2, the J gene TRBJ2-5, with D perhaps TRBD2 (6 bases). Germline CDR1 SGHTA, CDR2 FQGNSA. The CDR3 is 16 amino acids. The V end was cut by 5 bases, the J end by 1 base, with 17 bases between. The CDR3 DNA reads TGTGCCAGCAGCCACTCCCGAGCGGGCCTCCAAGAGACCCAGTACTTC. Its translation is CASSHSRAGLQETQYF.

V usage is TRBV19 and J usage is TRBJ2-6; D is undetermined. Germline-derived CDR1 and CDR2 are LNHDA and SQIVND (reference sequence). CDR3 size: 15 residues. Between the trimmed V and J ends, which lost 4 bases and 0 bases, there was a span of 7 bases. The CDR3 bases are TGTGCCAGTAGTAAGGAACCCTCTGGGGCCAACGTCCTGACTTTC. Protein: CASSKEPSGANVLTF. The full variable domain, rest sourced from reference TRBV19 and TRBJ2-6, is DGGITQSPKYLFRKEGQNVTLSCEQNLNHDAMYWYRQDPGQGLRLIYYSQIVNDFQKGDIAEGYSVSREKKESFPLTVTSAQKNPTAFYLCASSKEPSGANVLTFGAGSRLTVL.

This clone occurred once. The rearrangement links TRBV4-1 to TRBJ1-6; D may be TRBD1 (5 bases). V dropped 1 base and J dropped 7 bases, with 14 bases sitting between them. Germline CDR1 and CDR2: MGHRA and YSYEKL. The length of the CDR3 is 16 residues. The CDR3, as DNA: TGCGCCAGCAGCCAAGGTGTAGGGGCCACCAATTCACCCCTCCACTTT. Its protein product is CASSQGVGATNSPLHF.

The CDR3 nucleotides read TGTGCCAGCAGCTCACAGGGGGCAGGGTATGGCTACACCTTC. Residues: CASSSQGAGYGYTF. J is TRBJ1-2 and V is TRBV7-2, with 9 bases matching TRBD1. J gave up 5 bases and V 4 bases, and 5 bases lay outside the gene matches. This CDR3 contains 14 residues. CDR1 and CDR2 from the germline V gene are SGHTA and FQGNSA.

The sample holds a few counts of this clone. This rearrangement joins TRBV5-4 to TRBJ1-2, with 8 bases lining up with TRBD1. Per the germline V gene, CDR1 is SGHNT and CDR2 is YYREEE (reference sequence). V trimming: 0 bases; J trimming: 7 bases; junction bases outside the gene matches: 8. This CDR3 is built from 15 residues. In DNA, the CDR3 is TGTGCCAGCAGCTTGGTGGGGCAGGGGGCTGGTGGCTACACCTTC. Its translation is CASSLVGQGAGGYTF.

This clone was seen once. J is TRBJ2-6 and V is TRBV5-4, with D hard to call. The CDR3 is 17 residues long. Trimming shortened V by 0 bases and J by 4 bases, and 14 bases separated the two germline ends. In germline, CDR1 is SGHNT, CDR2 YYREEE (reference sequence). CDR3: CASSLDLQRPGANVLTF. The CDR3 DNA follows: TGTGCCAGCAGCTTGGACCTACAGCGTCCCGGGGCCAACGTCCTGACTTTC.

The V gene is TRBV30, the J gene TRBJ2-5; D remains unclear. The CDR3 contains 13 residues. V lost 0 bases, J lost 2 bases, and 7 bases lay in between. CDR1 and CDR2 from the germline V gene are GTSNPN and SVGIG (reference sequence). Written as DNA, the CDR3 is TGTGCCTGGAGTGTGAGTCAACAAGAGACCCAGTACTTC. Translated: CAWSVSQQETQYF.

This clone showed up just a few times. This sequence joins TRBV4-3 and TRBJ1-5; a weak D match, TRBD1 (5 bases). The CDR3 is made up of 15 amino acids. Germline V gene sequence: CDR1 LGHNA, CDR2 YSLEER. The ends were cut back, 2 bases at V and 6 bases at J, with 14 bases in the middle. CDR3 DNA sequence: TGCGCCAGCAGCCAAAATCTGCAAAGGGGTCAGCCCCAGCATTTT. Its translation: CASSQNLQRGQPQHF.

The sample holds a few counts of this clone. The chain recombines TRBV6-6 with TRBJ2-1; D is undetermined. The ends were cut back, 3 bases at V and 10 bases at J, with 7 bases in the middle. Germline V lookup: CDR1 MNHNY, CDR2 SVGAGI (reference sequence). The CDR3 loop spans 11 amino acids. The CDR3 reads CASSYYPEQFF. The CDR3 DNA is TGTGCCAGCAGTTATTATCCAGAGCAGTTCTTC.

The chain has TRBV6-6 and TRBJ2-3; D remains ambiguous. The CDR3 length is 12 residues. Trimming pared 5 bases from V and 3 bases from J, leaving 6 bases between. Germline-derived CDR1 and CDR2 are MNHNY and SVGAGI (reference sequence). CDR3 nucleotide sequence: TGTGCCAGCAGTGTGAGTACAGATACGCAGTATTTT. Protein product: CASSVSTDTQYF.

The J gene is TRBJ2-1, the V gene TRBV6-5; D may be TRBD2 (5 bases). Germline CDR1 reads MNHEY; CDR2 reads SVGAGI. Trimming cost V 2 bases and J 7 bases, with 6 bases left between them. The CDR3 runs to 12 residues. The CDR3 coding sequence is TGTGCCAGCAGTTACGCGGGTAATGAGCAGTTCTTC. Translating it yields CASSYAGNEQFF.

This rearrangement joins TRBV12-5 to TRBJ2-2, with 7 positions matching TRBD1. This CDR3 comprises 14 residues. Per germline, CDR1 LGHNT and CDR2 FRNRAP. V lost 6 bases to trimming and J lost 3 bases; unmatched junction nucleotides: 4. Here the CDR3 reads CASGGGADTGELFF. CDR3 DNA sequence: TGTGCTAGTGGAGGGGGCGCGGACACCGGGGAGCTGTTTTTT.

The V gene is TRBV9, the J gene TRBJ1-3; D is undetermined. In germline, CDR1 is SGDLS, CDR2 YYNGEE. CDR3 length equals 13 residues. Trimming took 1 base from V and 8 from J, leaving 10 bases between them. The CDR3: CASSVQSPDTIYF. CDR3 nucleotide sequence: TGTGCCAGCAGCGTACAGAGTCCAGACACCATATATTTT.

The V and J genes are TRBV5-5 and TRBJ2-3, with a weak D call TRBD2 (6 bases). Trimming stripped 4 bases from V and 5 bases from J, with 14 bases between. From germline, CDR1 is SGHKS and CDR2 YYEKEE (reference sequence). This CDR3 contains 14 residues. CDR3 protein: CASSPGGSGDTQYF. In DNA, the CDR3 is TGTGCCAGCAGCCCCGGGGGTAGCGGAGATACGCAGTATTTT.

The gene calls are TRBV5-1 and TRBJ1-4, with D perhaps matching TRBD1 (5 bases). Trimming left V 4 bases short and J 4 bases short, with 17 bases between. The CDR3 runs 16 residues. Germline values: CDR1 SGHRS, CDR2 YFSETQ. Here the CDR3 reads CASSRGAGGINEKLFF. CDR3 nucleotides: TGCGCCAGCAGCCGCGGGGCTGGGGGGATTAATGAAAAACTGTTTTTT.

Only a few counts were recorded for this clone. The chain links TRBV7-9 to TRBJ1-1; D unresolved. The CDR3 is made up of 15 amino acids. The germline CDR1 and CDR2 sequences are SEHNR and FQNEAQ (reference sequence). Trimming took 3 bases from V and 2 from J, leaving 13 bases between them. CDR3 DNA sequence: TGTGCCAGCAGCTTTTACCGGAACCCCAACACTGAAGCTTTCTTT. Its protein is CASSFYRNPNTEAFF.

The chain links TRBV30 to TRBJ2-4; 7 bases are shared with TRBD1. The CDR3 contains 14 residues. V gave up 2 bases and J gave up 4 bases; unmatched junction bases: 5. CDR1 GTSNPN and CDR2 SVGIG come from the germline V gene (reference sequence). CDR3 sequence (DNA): TGTGCCTGGAGTTCCGGACAGGCGAAAAACATTCAGTACTTC. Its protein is CAWSSGQAKNIQYF.

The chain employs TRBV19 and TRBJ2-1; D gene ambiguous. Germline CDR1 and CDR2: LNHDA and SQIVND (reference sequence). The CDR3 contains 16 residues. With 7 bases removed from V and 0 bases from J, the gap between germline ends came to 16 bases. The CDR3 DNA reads TGTGCCAGTACCGCCAGGTGGGATAGCTCCTACAATGAGCAGTTCTTC. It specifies CASTARWDSSYNEQFF.